This is a list of T cell receptor beta chains from one sample in a study of PD-L1 blockade in urothelial cancer. Data came from immunoSEQ multiplex PCR; TCRdb stores just in-frame clones and leaves some out. The table includes under 100,000 clones, 90% detected once. Here the sequenced sample was PBMCs, taken around atezolizumab (anti-PD-L1) treatment. All receptors derive from a man between 60 and 75 years old with urothelial cancer. CDR3s include the opening cysteine and the closing phenylalanine or tryptophan. A D gene is named only where the DNA matches it firmly. Size tells how often a clone was seen (once, few, many) or the class of an expanded clone, and some rows leave it out.

j_call | d_call | clone_size | v_call | cdr3_aa | cdr3_nt
TRBJ2-7 | TRBD1 | . | TRBV11-2 | CASSLGGTGAYEQYF | TGTGCCAGCAGCTTAGGGGGGACAGGGGCCTACGAGCAGTACTTC
TRBJ1-1 | . | . | TRBV28 | CASRTPQTNTEAFF | TGTGCCAGCCGAACCCCCCAGACTAACACTGAAGCTTTCTTT
TRBJ2-2 | TRBD2 | . | TRBV29-1 | CSGLAGGSGELFF | TGCAGCGGCTTAGCGGGGGGGTCCGGGGAGCTGTTTTTT
TRBJ2-5 | . | . | TRBV4-2 | CASSLTLLQAQETQYF | TGTGCCAGCAGCCTCACGCTTCTTCAGGCCCAAGAGACCCAGTACTTC
TRBJ1-1 | TRBD1 | . | TRBV10-1 | CASRARDSLNTEAFF | TGCGCCAGCAGAGCAAGGGACAGTTTGAACACTGAAGCTTTCTTT
TRBJ2-5 | TRBD1 | . | TRBV5-1 | CASSGDRLETQYF | TGCGCCAGCAGCGGGGACAGGTTAGAGACCCAGTACTTC
TRBJ2-5 | TRBD2 | . | TRBV4-1 | CASSHWSAGEETQYF | TGCGCCAGCAGCCACTGGTCCGCGGGGGAAGAGACCCAGTACTTC
TRBJ2-2 | TRBD2 | . | TRBV7-9 | CASIPPSGSGGELFF | TGTGCCAGCATCCCGCCTAGCGGGAGTGGCGGGGAGCTGTTTTTT
TRBJ2-1 | TRBD2 | once | TRBV7-2 | CASSLETSGRSYNEQFF | TGTGCCAGCAGCTTAGAGACTAGCGGGAGATCCTACAATGAGCAGTTCTTC
TRBJ1-6 | . | few | TRBV7-2 | CASSSRPGVSNSPLHF | TGTGCCAGCAGCTCCCGTCCAGGGGTTTCCAATTCACCCCTCCACTTT
TRBJ1-5 | . | . | TRBV4-1 | CASSRSGSNQPQHF | TGCGCCAGCAGCCGTAGTGGTAGCAATCAGCCCCAGCATTTT
TRBJ2-1 | TRBD1 | . | TRBV9 | CASSASGTGIPNEQFF | TGTGCCAGCAGCGCCTCCGGGACAGGGATCCCCAATGAGCAGTTCTTC
TRBJ2-7 | . | once | TRBV6-1 | CASTMVQGVDEQYF | TGTGCCAGCACCATGGTGCAGGGTGTCGACGAGCAGTACTTC
TRBJ2-5 | TRBD2 | . | TRBV5-4 | CASSSGVAGGQGGETQYF | TGTGCCAGCAGCTCCGGAGTAGCGGGAGGGCAGGGGGGAGAGACCCAGTACTTC
TRBJ2-3 | TRBD2 | . | TRBV7-2 | CASSLASGSADTQYF | TGTGCCAGCAGCTTAGCTAGCGGGAGCGCAGATACGCAGTATTTT
TRBJ2-1 | TRBD2 | . | TRBV4-2 | CASSPGLAGGIREQFF | TGTGCCAGCAGCCCCGGACTAGCGGGAGGTATACGTGAGCAGTTCTTC
TRBJ2-2 | . | once | TRBV2 | CASSDFGQNTGELFF | TGTGCCAGCAGTGATTTTGGACAGAACACCGGGGAGCTGTTTTTT
TRBJ1-2 | . | . | TRBV9 | CASSVDSNYGYTF | TGTGCCAGCAGCGTAGACTCTAACTATGGCTACACCTTC
TRBJ2-7 | TRBD1 | . | TRBV9 | CASSAGGQASYEQYF | TGTGCCAGCAGCGCAGGTGGACAGGCTTCCTACGAGCAGTACTTC
TRBJ2-5 | TRBD1 | . | TRBV2 | CASSQQGAETQYF | TGTGCCAGCAGCCAACAGGGGGCTGAGACCCAGTACTTC
TRBJ1-5 | . | . | TRBV6-5 | CASSSRQGNQPQHF | TGTGCCAGCAGTTCCCGACAGGGCAATCAGCCCCAGCATTTT
TRBJ2-1 | . | . | TRBV30 | CAWSVREVQFF | TGTGCCTGGAGTGTACGGGAAGTGCAGTTCTTC
TRBJ1-2 | . | few | TRBV6-5 | CASSRWTDFDGYTF | TGTGCCAGCAGCCGATGGACAGATTTTGATGGCTACACCTTC
TRBJ1-1 | TRBD1 | . | TRBV10-3 | CAISGTGNTEAFF | TGTGCCATCAGTGGGACAGGGAACACTGAAGCTTTCTTT
TRBJ2-5 | TRBD2 | once | TRBV28 | CASSLGVIAGVGETQYF | TGTGCCAGCAGTTTAGGTGTTATAGCGGGAGTGGGGGAGACCCAGTACTTC
TRBJ2-1 | TRBD1 | few | TRBV7-8 | CASSFDRGNEQFF | TGTGCCAGCAGCTTCGACAGGGGCAATGAGCAGTTCTTC
TRBJ2-7 | TRBD2 | . | TRBV6-5 | CASSYLAGVAYEQYF | TGTGCCAGCAGCTATCTAGCGGGAGTCGCCTACGAGCAGTACTTC
TRBJ1-2 | TRBD1 | . | TRBV2 | CASIGEGASTSGYTF | TGTGCCAGCATCGGCGAGGGGGCTAGTACGAGCGGCTACACCTTC
TRBJ2-7 | . | . | TRBV7-9 | CASSLDSSYEQYF | TGTGCCAGCAGCTTGGACAGTTCCTACGAGCAGTACTTC
TRBJ1-2 | TRBD1 | . | TRBV2 | CARRQGLEVGYTF | TGTGCCAGGAGACAGGGTTTGGAGGTCGGCTACACCTTC
TRBJ2-7 | TRBD2 | . | TRBV28 | CASSALGSGTFEQYF | TGTGCCAGCAGCGCCCTTGGGAGCGGGACGTTCGAGCAGTACTTC
TRBJ2-1 | TRBD2 | . | TRBV7-9 | CASSFLAGGQGFF | TGTGCCAGCAGCTTTTTAGCGGGAGGGCAGGGGTTCTTC
TRBJ2-3 | TRBD2 | . | TRBV4-1 | CASSQELAGGGDTQYF | TGCGCCAGCAGCCAAGAACTAGCGGGAGGAGGGGATACGCAGTATTTT
TRBJ2-1 | TRBD2 | . | TRBV5-1 | CASSSQSGRGYNEQFF | TGCGCCAGCAGCTCGCAAAGCGGGAGGGGCTACAATGAGCAGTTCTTC
TRBJ1-4 | . | . | TRBV18 | CASSRATNEKLFF | TGTGCCAGCTCACGAGCAACTAATGAAAAACTGTTTTTT
TRBJ2-7 | . | . | TRBV7-9 | CAGSRLTGSYEQYF | TGTGCCGGGTCAAGATTGACGGGCTCCTACGAGCAGTACTTC
TRBJ1-2 | . | . | TRBV30 | CAWSGLQGLYGYTF | TGTGCCTGGAGTGGCCTACAGGGCCTTTATGGCTACACCTTC
TRBJ2-1 | TRBD2 | . | TRBV4-3 | CASSQEGRGAFPNYNEQFF | TGCGCCAGCAGCCAAGAAGGGCGGGGGGCTTTCCCTAACTACAATGAGCAGTTCTTC
TRBJ2-7 | TRBD2 | . | TRBV29-1 | CSVAAGRVEQYF | TGCAGCGTTGCGGCAGGGAGGGTCGAGCAGTACTTC
TRBJ2-2 | TRBD1 | . | TRBV19 | CASSIDRVNTGELFF | TGTGCCAGTAGTATCGACAGGGTGAACACCGGGGAGCTGTTTTTT
TRBJ2-3 | TRBD2 | . | TRBV7-2 | CASSFSGGISTDTQYF | TGTGCCAGCAGCTTTAGCGGGGGGATTAGCACAGATACGCAGTATTTT
TRBJ2-7 | TRBD1 | . | TRBV4-1 | CASRRQGSNGEQYF | TGCGCCAGCAGGCGACAGGGGTCCAACGGCGAGCAGTACTTC
TRBJ2-7 | TRBD1 | . | TRBV7-9 | CASSLDGTGLFEQYF | TGTGCCAGCAGCTTAGATGGGACAGGGCTATTCGAGCAGTACTTC
TRBJ2-3 | . | . | TRBV15 | CATSRGGGAGTDTQYF | TGTGCCACCAGCAGAGGCGGAGGGGCGGGAACAGATACGCAGTATTTT
TRBJ2-3 | TRBD1 | . | TRBV7-9 | CASSGQGDF | TGTGCCAGCAGCGGACAGGGGGATTTT
TRBJ1-4 | TRBD1 | . | TRBV5-1 | CASREGATNEKLFF | TGCGCCAGCAGGGAGGGGGCGACTAATGAAAAACTGTTTTTT
TRBJ2-1 | TRBD1 | . | TRBV28 | CASSPGQGGEQFF | TGTGCCAGCAGTCCGGGACAGGGTGGTGAGCAGTTCTTC
TRBJ1-3 | . | . | TRBV7-2 | CASSLALAGSGNTIYF | TGTGCCAGCAGCTTAGCACTGGCGGGCTCTGGAAACACCATATATTTT
TRBJ2-7 | TRBD1 | . | TRBV19 | CASSTTGGYEQYF | TGTGCCAGTAGCACCACAGGGGGATACGAGCAGTACTTC
TRBJ1-1 | . | . | TRBV5-1 | CASSLGQRNTEAFF | TGCGCCAGCAGCTTGGGACAGAGGAACACTGAAGCTTTCTTT
TRBJ1-2 | TRBD1 | . | TRBV5-5 | CASSQDRGTLHGYTF | TGTGCCAGCAGCCAGGACAGGGGAACGCTCCATGGCTACACCTTC
TRBJ1-5 | TRBD1 | once | TRBV18 | CASSPNPGQGNQPQHF | TGTGCCAGCTCACCAAACCCGGGACAGGGCAATCAGCCCCAGCATTTT
TRBJ2-6 | . | . | TRBV4-3 | CASSQEKEGRGWANVLTF | TGCGCCAGCAGCCAAGAGAAGGAGGGGAGAGGCTGGGCCAACGTCCTGACTTTC
TRBJ1-4 | . | . | TRBV16 | CASSQSLRGSEKLFF | TGTGCCAGCAGCCAATCTCTTAGGGGATCTGAAAAACTGTTTTTT
TRBJ1-5 | . | . | TRBV28 | CASSRQGLRYSNQPQHF | TGTGCCAGCAGCAGGCAGGGGCTTCGATATAGCAATCAGCCCCAGCATTTT
TRBJ2-2 | TRBD2 | . | TRBV5-1 | CASSLLAGGTNTGELFF | TGCGCCAGCAGCTTGCTAGCGGGGGGCACGAACACCGGGGAGCTGTTTTTT
TRBJ1-4 | TRBD1 | . | TRBV18 | CASSPRTGRLEKLFF | TGTGCCAGCTCACCCCGGACAGGGCGATTGGAAAAACTGTTTTTT
TRBJ2-7 | TRBD1 | . | TRBV7-2 | CASSLVGQGSGEQYF | TGTGCCAGCAGCTTAGTGGGACAGGGCTCTGGCGAGCAGTACTTC
TRBJ1-2 | TRBD1 | . | TRBV7-2 | CASSQGQGYYGYTF | TGTGCCAGCAGCCAAGGACAGGGGTATTATGGCTACACCTTC